This T cell receptor (beta chain) came from a study of cytomegalovirus exposure and HLA in healthy donors. Study-wide findings and caveats: For most TCR beta V segments, an earlier analysis put the productive rate at about 87% or about 30% of the time.

Primers for the PCR totalled 60 Vbeta and 13 Jbeta. Profiling relied on immunoSEQ multiplex PCR, and the TCRdb table lists in-frame clones only, not all of them. Altogether 160,000 or so clones are present, about 82% being singletons, with the ten largest covering 6.5% to 7.5%. In the case of this clone: Its antigen remains unknown.

V was clipped by 0 bases and J by 3 bases, with 6 bases between them. Germline values: CDR1 SGDLS, CDR2 YYNGEE. This CDR3 is 13 amino acids long. This sequence was found in a woman between 25 and 40 years old in good health and CMV-seropositive. The chain uses TRBV9 and TRBJ1-1; D not resolved. Sequences were obtained from PBMCs. CDR3 DNA sequence: TGTGCCAGCAGCGTAGTACCGGACACTGAAGCTTTCTTT. Translated, it gives CASSVVPDTEAFF. Complete variable domain (other parts from reference TRBV9 and TRBJ1-1): DSGVTQTPKHLITATGQRVTLRCSPRSGDLSVYWYQQSLDQGLQFLIQYYNGEERAKGNILERFSAQQFPDLHSELNLSSLELGDSALYFCASSVVPDTEAFFGQGTRLTVV.